Listed below are T cell receptor beta chains from one sample, sequenced in a study of T cell responses to AZD1222 COVID-19 vaccine. Generated by immunoSEQ multiplex PCR, the TCRdb table keeps only in-frame clones and is missing some. The top ten clones hold approximately 1.5% of a sample with about 130,000 clones, 80% to 90% of them seen once. The sequenced sample was peripheral blood, obtained on day 0 of AZD1222 vaccination. These receptors came from an adult in good health. Both conserved end residues are part of each CDR3. D genes are given only for firm matches. Only some rows state a clone size, as once, few, many or a class for expanded clones.

size: once
V: TRBV7-7
D: NA
length: 16
J: TRBJ2-2
DNA: TGTGCCAGCAGCTTAGCGCAGGCACAGAACACCGGGGAGCTGTTTTTT
CDR3: CASSLAQAQNTGELFF

size: few
V: TRBV6-8
D: NA
length: 17
J: TRBJ1-4
DNA: TGTGCCAGCAGTTACAGTGTCAGGGCGGGAACTAATGAAAAACTGTTTTTT
CDR3: CASSYSVRAGTNEKLFF

size: NA
V: TRBV5-1
D: NA
length: 13
J: TRBJ2-7
DNA: TGCGCCAGCGTTTTTTTTGCGTCCTACGAGCAGTACTTC
CDR3: CASVFFASYEQYF

size: NA
V: TRBV7-3
D: TRBD2
length: 18
J: TRBJ2-5
DNA: TGTGCCAGCAGCTCCACCGGGGAGACTAGCGAGGTCGGGGAGACCCAGTACTTC
CDR3: CASSSTGETSEVGETQYF

size: NA
V: TRBV2
D: NA
length: 16
J: TRBJ2-4
DNA: TGTGCCAGCAGTGAGGTGACATTGAGTCCCAAAAACATTCAGTACTTC
CDR3: CASSEVTLSPKNIQYF

size: NA
V: TRBV5-4
D: TRBD2
length: 15
J: TRBJ2-5
DNA: TGTGCCAGCAGCCCCGCGGGGGGGACGATGAAGACCCAGTACTTC
CDR3: CASSPAGGTMKTQYF

size: NA
V: TRBV28
D: TRBD2
length: 16
J: TRBJ2-2
DNA: TGTGCCAGCAGTTTCTACGAAGCGGGAGACCCCGGGGAGCTGTTTTTT
CDR3: CASSFYEAGDPGELFF

size: NA
V: TRBV27
D: TRBD1
length: 17
J: TRBJ1-6
DNA: TGTGCCAGCAGTTCGCCCCTTAGGACAGGGCCAAGATCACCCCTCCACTTT
CDR3: CASSSPLRTGPRSPLHF

size: NA
V: TRBV7-3
D: NA
length: 16
J: TRBJ2-7
DNA: TGTGCCAGCAGCTTAAACCTCGTCTATTCCCCCCGCGAGCAGTACTTC
CDR3: CASSLNLVYSPREQYF

size: NA
V: TRBV11-2
D: NA
length: 16
J: TRBJ1-3
DNA: TGTGCCAGCAGCTTAGCGCCGGGCAGGGCTGGAAACACCATATATTTT
CDR3: CASSLAPGRAGNTIYF

size: NA
V: TRBV3-1/TRBV3-2
D: TRBD2
length: 15
J: TRBJ2-3
DNA: TGTGCCAGCAGCCAAGGGACTAGCGGGGGCCTCCTAGAGTATTTT
CDR3: CASSQGTSGGLLEYF

size: NA
V: TRBV2
D: TRBD2
length: 16
J: TRBJ2-7
DNA: TGTGCCAGCAGGGGCCGTCTAGCGGGCAATTTTTACGAGCAGTACTTC
CDR3: CASRGRLAGNFYEQYF

size: many
V: TRBV2
D: TRBD1
length: 14
J: TRBJ1-2
DNA: TGTGCCAGCACTGAGACAGGGCCGCAATATGGCTACACCTTC
CDR3: CASTETGPQYGYTF

size: NA
V: TRBV30
D: TRBD2
length: 16
J: TRBJ2-7
DNA: TGTGCCTGGGAGGGACTAGCGGGGGGGACGTCCTACGAGCAGTACTTC
CDR3: CAWEGLAGGTSYEQYF

size: NA
V: TRBV30
D: NA
length: 15
J: TRBJ2-7
DNA: TGTGCCTGGGCACCAGGGGGAGGACCTCCGGGGGAGCAGTACTTC
CDR3: CAWAPGGGPPGEQYF

size: once
V: TRBV11-3
D: TRBD2
length: 14
J: TRBJ2-4
DNA: TGTGCCAGCAGCTCGACTAGCGGGGTAAACATTCAGTACTTC
CDR3: CASSSTSGVNIQYF

size: NA
V: TRBV10-1
D: NA
length: 15
J: TRBJ1-1
DNA: TGCGCCAGCAGTGAGAGAACCGCGGGGAACACTGAAGCTTTCTTT
CDR3: CASSERTAGNTEAFF

size: NA
V: TRBV18
D: TRBD1
length: 14
J: TRBJ1-2
DNA: TGTGCCAGCTCACCGGGACAGGTCGACTATGGCTACACCTTC
CDR3: CASSPGQVDYGYTF

size: NA
V: TRBV6-5
D: TRBD1
length: 15
J: TRBJ2-1
DNA: TGTGCCAGCAGAAGAGACAGGGAACACTACAATGAGCAGTTCTTC
CDR3: CASRRDREHYNEQFF

size: few
V: TRBV5-1
D: TRBD1
length: 14
J: TRBJ1-2
DNA: TGCGCCAGCAGCTTGCACGGGACAGGCTATGGCTACACCTTC
CDR3: CASSLHGTGYGYTF

size: NA
V: TRBV7-2
D: NA
length: 15
J: TRBJ1-3
DNA: TGTGCCAGCAGCTTTACACCGCGGGGCGGAAACACCATATATTTT
CDR3: CASSFTPRGGNTIYF

size: NA
V: TRBV18
D: NA
length: 14
J: TRBJ1-1
DNA: TGTGCCAGCTCACCACGCACCTTGGGCACTGAAGCTTTCTTT
CDR3: CASSPRTLGTEAFF

size: NA
V: TRBV6-4
D: TRBD1
length: 17
J: TRBJ2-1
DNA: TGTGCCAGCAGTGACTCTCCCTCCGGGACAGGGTACAATGAGCAGTTCTTC
CDR3: CASSDSPSGTGYNEQFF

size: NA
V: TRBV11-3
D: NA
length: 13
J: TRBJ1-2
DNA: TGTGCCAGCAGCCGAGCATCCGGGGAAGGCTACACCTTC
CDR3: CASSRASGEGYTF

size: NA
V: TRBV9
D: TRBD1
length: 16
J: TRBJ2-3
DNA: TGTGCCAGCACCCCCGAGGGACAGAGATCCACAGATACGCAGTATTTT
CDR3: CASTPEGQRSTDTQYF

size: once
V: TRBV2
D: NA
length: 15
J: TRBJ1-5
DNA: TGTGCCAGCAGTGAAGCTGATACGAGCAATCAGCCCCAGCATTTT
CDR3: CASSEADTSNQPQHF

size: NA
V: TRBV7-3
D: NA
length: 13
J: TRBJ2-1
DNA: TGTGCCAGCAGCTTAGAAGCCGATCGTGAGCAGTTCTTC
CDR3: CASSLEADREQFF

size: NA
V: TRBV11-3
D: NA
length: 15
J: TRBJ2-5
DNA: TGTGCCAGCAGCCTACCGGGCGGTTATAAAGAGACCCAGTACTTC
CDR3: CASSLPGGYKETQYF

size: NA
V: TRBV5-1
D: NA
length: 15
J: TRBJ1-2
DNA: TGCGCCAGCAGCTTGGCCTCAGGCAGCAACTATGGCTACACCTTC
CDR3: CASSLASGSNYGYTF

size: NA
V: TRBV27
D: TRBD2
length: 18
J: TRBJ2-5
DNA: TGTGCCAGCAGTCCACAACCCCGACTAGCGGGGGGGCGGGAGACCCAGTACTTC
CDR3: CASSPQPRLAGGRETQYF

size: NA
V: TRBV19
D: TRBD1
length: 16
J: TRBJ1-4
DNA: TGTGCCAGTAGGGACAAAGGGGGCGCAACTAATGAAAAACTGTTTTTT
CDR3: CASRDKGGATNEKLFF

size: NA
V: TRBV24-1
D: NA
length: 14
J: TRBJ2-5
DNA: TGTGCCACCAGTGTAGGAGGGGAGCGAGAGACCCAGTACTTC
CDR3: CATSVGGERETQYF

size: NA
V: TRBV5-1
D: TRBD1
length: 17
J: TRBJ1-2
DNA: TGCGCCAGCAGCTTGAGGGACAGGGTCAATTGGCGGTATGGCTACACCTTC
CDR3: CASSLRDRVNWRYGYTF

size: once
V: TRBV27
D: NA
length: 14
J: TRBJ2-6
DNA: TGTGCCAGCAGTTTAAGCTCCGGGGCCAACGTCCTGACTTTC
CDR3: CASSLSSGANVLTF

size: NA
V: TRBV15
D: NA
length: 13
J: TRBJ1-2
DNA: TGTGCCACCAGCAGAGGGGGCGATGATGGCTACACCTTC
CDR3: CATSRGGDDGYTF

size: NA
V: TRBV11-2
D: NA
length: 14
J: TRBJ1-2
DNA: TGTGCCAGCAGCTTAACCGTAGGTAACTATGGCTACACCTTC
CDR3: CASSLTVGNYGYTF

size: NA
V: TRBV3-1/TRBV3-2
D: NA
length: 17
J: TRBJ1-5
DNA: TGTGCCAGCAGCCAATCGACAGGTCTTCTAAGCAATCAGCCCCAGCATTTT
CDR3: CASSQSTGLLSNQPQHF

size: NA
V: TRBV5-1
D: NA
length: 14
J: TRBJ2-1
DNA: TGCGCCAGCAGCTTAGGGGAAGATTACAATGAGCAGTTCTTC
CDR3: CASSLGEDYNEQFF

size: NA
V: TRBV3-1/TRBV3-2
D: NA
length: 14
J: TRBJ1-5
DNA: TGTGCCAGCAGCGACCGACACGGGAATCAGCCCCAGCATTTT
CDR3: CASSDRHGNQPQHF

size: NA
V: TRBV6-5
D: TRBD1
length: 12
J: TRBJ1-4
DNA: TGTGCCAGCAGTTGGGACAGGGAAAAACTGTTTTTT
CDR3: CASSWDREKLFF

size: NA
V: TRBV9
D: TRBD2
length: 16
J: TRBJ2-7
DNA: TGTGCCAGCAGCCCCCAACCGGGACTAGCGACCTACGAGCAGTACTTC
CDR3: CASSPQPGLATYEQYF

size: NA
V: TRBV6-5
D: NA
length: 15
J: TRBJ1-5
DNA: TGTGCCAGCAGTTATAGGAACGGGGGCAATCAGCCCCAGCATTTT
CDR3: CASSYRNGGNQPQHF

size: few
V: TRBV20-1
D: NA
length: 12
J: TRBJ2-7
DNA: TGCAGTGCTAGTACAGGAGCCTACGAGCAGTACTTC
CDR3: CSASTGAYEQYF

size: NA
V: TRBV4-1
D: TRBD1
length: 16
J: TRBJ1-2
DNA: TGCGCCAGCAGCCAGGGGACAGGGGGTGTGTATTATGGCTACACCTTC
CDR3: CASSQGTGGVYYGYTF

size: NA
V: TRBV18
D: TRBD1
length: 15
J: TRBJ1-6
DNA: TGTGCCAGCTCCATCCGACAGGGAAAATTTTCACCCCTCCACTTT
CDR3: CASSIRQGKFSPLHF

size: NA
V: TRBV10-1
D: TRBD1
length: 15
J: TRBJ2-3
DNA: TGCGCCAGCAGTGAGGGACAGGGGGGAAAAGATACGCAGTATTTT
CDR3: CASSEGQGGKDTQYF

size: NA
V: TRBV9
D: TRBD1
length: 15
J: TRBJ2-7
DNA: TGTGCCAGCAGCAGCGGGACAGGGGGCCGGTACGAGCAGTACTTC
CDR3: CASSSGTGGRYEQYF

size: NA
V: TRBV7-2
D: NA
length: 13
J: TRBJ1-1
DNA: TGTGCCAGCAGCGTCCGGAGGAACACTGAAGCTTTCTTT
CDR3: CASSVRRNTEAFF

size: few
V: TRBV21-1
D: NA
length: 19
J: TRBJ2-6
DNA: TGTGCCAGCAGAACCGAGGGGAGTGGCGGGGGTAGTGGGGCCAACGTCCTGACTTTC
CDR3: CASRTEGSGGGSGANVLTF

size: NA
V: TRBV6-6
D: NA
length: 17
J: TRBJ1-5
DNA: TGTGCCAGCAGTCCCCGGAGAAGTGTAGGGTCGGGTCAGCCCCAGCATTTT
CDR3: CASSPRRSVGSGQPQHF

size: NA
V: TRBV19
D: NA
length: 14
J: TRBJ2-7
DNA: TGTGCCAGTAGTATGACTTTATCCGACTACGAGCAGTACTTC
CDR3: CASSMTLSDYEQYF

size: NA
V: TRBV6-5
D: TRBD2
length: 15
J: TRBJ2-3
DNA: TGTGCCAGCAGAAAACTAGCGGGGCGGGGAGATACGCAGTATTTT
CDR3: CASRKLAGRGDTQYF

size: NA
V: TRBV18
D: NA
length: 12
J: TRBJ1-1
DNA: TGTGCCAGCTCACCAGTCCAGGGTGAAGCTTTCTTT
CDR3: CASSPVQGEAFF

size: NA
V: TRBV9
D: NA
length: 15
J: TRBJ1-2
DNA: TGTGCCAGCAGCGTAGTGGCATCTCATAACTATGGCTACACCTTC
CDR3: CASSVVASHNYGYTF